These 2 T cell receptor beta chains were sequenced from one sample in a study of T cells after yellow fever vaccination. TCRdb reprocessed the 5' RACE reads with MiXCR, giving one entry per CDR3 protein. This repertoire shows 300,000 to 400,000 distinct CDR3 sequences, around 13% found once; its top ten account for more than 3%. Specimen: CD4+ T cells sorted from PBMCs, collected 15 days after the yellow fever booster vaccination. The receptor source for this set is a man between 18 and 35 years old who received the YFV17D yellow fever vaccine.

The rearrangement links TRBV4-3 to TRBJ2-7, with TRBD2 matching over 12 bases. V shed 2 bases, J shed 3 bases, and the junction held 5 bases outside the gene matches. Per germline, CDR1 LGHNA and CDR2 YSLEER. The CDR3 has 16 residues. Here the CDR3 reads CASSQILAGGFYEQYF. CDR3 in DNA: TGCGCCAGCAGCCAAATACTAGCGGGGGGCTTCTACGAGCAGTACTTC.

There are a few counts of this clonotype. The rearrangement joins TRBV4-3 to TRBJ2-3; TRBD1 is a possible D gene (5 bases). This CDR3 has 15 residues. Trimming removed 4 bases at V and 3 bases at J, with 14 bases between. In germline, CDR1 is LGHNA, CDR2 YSLEER. CDR3 coding DNA: TGCGCCAGCAGCCTACGCGGACACCAAACAGATACGCAGTATTTT. It codes for CASSLRGHQTDTQYF.